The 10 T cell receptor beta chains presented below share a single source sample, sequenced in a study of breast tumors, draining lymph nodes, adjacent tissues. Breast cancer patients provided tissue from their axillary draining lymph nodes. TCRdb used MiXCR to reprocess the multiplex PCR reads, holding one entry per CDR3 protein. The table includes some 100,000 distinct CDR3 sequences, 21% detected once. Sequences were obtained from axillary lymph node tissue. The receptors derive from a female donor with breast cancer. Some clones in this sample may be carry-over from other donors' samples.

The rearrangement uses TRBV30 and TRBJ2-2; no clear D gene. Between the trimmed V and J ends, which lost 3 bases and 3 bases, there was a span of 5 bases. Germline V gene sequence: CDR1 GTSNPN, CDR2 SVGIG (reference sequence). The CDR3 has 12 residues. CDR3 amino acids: CAWRPYTGELFF. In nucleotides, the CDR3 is TGTGCCTGGAGGCCCTACACCGGGGAGCTGTTTTTT.

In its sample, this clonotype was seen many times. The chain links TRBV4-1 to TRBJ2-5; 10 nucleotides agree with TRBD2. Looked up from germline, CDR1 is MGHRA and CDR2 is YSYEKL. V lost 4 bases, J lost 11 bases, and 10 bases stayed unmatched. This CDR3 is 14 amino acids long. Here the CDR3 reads CASSLGWTSGDQYF. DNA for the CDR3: TGCGCCAGCAGCCTCGGGTGGACTAGCGGCGATCAGTACTTC.

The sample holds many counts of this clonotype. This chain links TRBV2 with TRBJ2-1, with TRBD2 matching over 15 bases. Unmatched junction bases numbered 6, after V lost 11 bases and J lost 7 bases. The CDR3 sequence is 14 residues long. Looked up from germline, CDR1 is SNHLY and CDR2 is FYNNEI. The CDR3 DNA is TGTGCCGTGCTCGGACTAGCGGGGGGGAATGAGCAGTTCTTC. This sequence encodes CAVLGLAGGNEQFF.

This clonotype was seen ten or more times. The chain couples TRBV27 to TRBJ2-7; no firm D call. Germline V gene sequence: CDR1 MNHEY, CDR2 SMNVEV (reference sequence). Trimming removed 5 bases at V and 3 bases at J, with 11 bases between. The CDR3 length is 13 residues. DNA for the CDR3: TGTGCCAGCAGTCGGCAGAGAAACTACGAGCAGTACTTC. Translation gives CASSRQRNYEQYF.

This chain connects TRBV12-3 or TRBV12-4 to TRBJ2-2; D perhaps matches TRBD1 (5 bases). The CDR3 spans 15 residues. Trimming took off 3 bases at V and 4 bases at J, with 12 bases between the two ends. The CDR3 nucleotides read TGTGCCAGCAGTTTTGCAGGGCGGTCCACCGGGGAGCTGTTTTTT. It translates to CASSFAGRSTGELFF.

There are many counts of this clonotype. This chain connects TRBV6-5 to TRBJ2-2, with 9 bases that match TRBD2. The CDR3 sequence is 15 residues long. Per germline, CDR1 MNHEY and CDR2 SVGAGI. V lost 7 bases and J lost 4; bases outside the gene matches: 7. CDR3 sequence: CASIGGRAGTGELFF. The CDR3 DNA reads TGTGCCAGCATCGGCGGGAGGGCGGGCACCGGGGAGCTGTTTTTT.

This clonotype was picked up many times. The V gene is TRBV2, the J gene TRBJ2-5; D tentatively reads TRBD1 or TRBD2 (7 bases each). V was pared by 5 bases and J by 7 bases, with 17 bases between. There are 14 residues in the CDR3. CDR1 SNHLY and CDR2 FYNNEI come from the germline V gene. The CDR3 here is CASSNQGGRGTQYF. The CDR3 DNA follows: TGTGCCAGCAGTAACCAGGGGGGGCGTGGGACCCAGTACTTC.

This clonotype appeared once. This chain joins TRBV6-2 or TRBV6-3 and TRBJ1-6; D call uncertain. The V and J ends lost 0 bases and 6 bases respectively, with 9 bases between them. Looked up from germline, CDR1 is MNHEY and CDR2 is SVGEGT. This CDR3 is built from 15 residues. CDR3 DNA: TGTGCCAGCAGTTACTCGAGAGGGAGTAATTCACCCCTCCACTTT. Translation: CASSYSRGSNSPLHF.

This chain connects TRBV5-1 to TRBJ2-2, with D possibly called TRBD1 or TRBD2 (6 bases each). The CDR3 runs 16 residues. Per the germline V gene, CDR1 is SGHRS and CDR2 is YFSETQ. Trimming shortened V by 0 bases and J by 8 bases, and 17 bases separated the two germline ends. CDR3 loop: CASSLADDGGRGELFF. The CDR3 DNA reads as TGCGCCAGCAGCTTGGCCGATGACGGGGGCCGGGGGGAGCTGTTTTTT.

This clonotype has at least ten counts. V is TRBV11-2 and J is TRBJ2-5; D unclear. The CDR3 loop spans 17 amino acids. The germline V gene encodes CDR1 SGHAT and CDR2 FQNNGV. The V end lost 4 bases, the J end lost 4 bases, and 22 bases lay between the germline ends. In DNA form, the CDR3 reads TGTGCCAGCAGCTCTAAACCAGGTTTAGTGTTTGGAGAGACCCAGTACTTC. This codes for CASSSKPGLVFGETQYF. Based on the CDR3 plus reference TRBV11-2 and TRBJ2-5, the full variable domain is EAGVAQSPRYKIIEKRQSVAFWCNPISGHATLYWYQQILGQGPKLLIQFQNNGVVDDSQLPKDRFSAERLKGVDSTLKIQPAKLEDSAVYLCASSSKPGLVFGETQYFGPGTRLLVL.